This is a list of T cell receptor beta chains from one sample in a study of blood T cell repertoires in COVID-19. Produced via immunoSEQ multiplex PCR; TCRdb's table is partial and in-frame only. In the table there are approximately 210,000 clones, about 89% of which are singletons. The sequencing input was peripheral blood. Receptors originate from a woman aged 40 to 49 with acute or convalescent COVID-19. Each CDR3 is given with its conserved first and last residue. Fields, in order: D gene, V gene, CDR3 length, J gene, clone size, CDR3 protein, CDR3 DNA. The D gene is left open where the match is weak. Clone size, where shown, is once, few, many, or a class for clones that have expanded.

d_call: TRBD1; v_call: TRBV5-1; cdr3_length: 16; j_call: TRBJ1-1; clone_size: -; cdr3_aa: CASSVLPGGTNTEAFF; cdr3_nt: TGCGCCAGCAGCGTTCTACCAGGGGGTACGAACACTGAAGCTTTCTTT
d_call: TRBD1; v_call: TRBV18; cdr3_length: 15; j_call: TRBJ1-4; clone_size: -; cdr3_aa: CASSPPGQGAEKLFF; cdr3_nt: TGTGCCAGCTCACCACCGGGACAGGGGGCTGAAAAACTGTTTTTT
d_call: TRBD1; v_call: TRBV3-1/TRBV3-2; cdr3_length: 15; j_call: TRBJ2-5; clone_size: -; cdr3_aa: CASSQWTGGGETQYF; cdr3_nt: TGTGCCAGCAGCCAGTGGACAGGGGGAGGGGAGACCCAGTACTTC
d_call: TRBD2; v_call: TRBV11-2; cdr3_length: 11; j_call: TRBJ2-5; clone_size: -; cdr3_aa: CASSLTSDQYF; cdr3_nt: TGTGCCAGCAGCTTGACTAGCGACCAGTACTTC
d_call: TRBD1; v_call: TRBV5-6; cdr3_length: 16; j_call: TRBJ2-5; clone_size: -; cdr3_aa: CASSNPGQGGGETQYF; cdr3_nt: TGTGCCAGCAGCAACCCGGGACAGGGTGGTGGAGAGACCCAGTACTTC
d_call: TRBD2; v_call: TRBV2; cdr3_length: 14; j_call: TRBJ2-5; clone_size: -; cdr3_aa: CASSSGGAVETQYF; cdr3_nt: TGTGCCAGCAGTTCGGGGGGGGCCGTAGAGACCCAGTACTTC
d_call: TRBD1; v_call: TRBV4-2; cdr3_length: 15; j_call: TRBJ1-4; clone_size: -; cdr3_aa: CASSPGQGEDEKLFF; cdr3_nt: TGTGCCAGCAGCCCAGGACAGGGAGAGGATGAAAAACTGTTTTTT
d_call: TRBD1; v_call: TRBV19; cdr3_length: 13; j_call: TRBJ2-3; clone_size: -; cdr3_aa: CASGDRSTDTQYF; cdr3_nt: TGTGCCAGTGGGGACAGGAGCACAGATACGCAGTATTTT
d_call: -; v_call: TRBV2; cdr3_length: 13; j_call: TRBJ1-1; clone_size: -; cdr3_aa: CASSKPRGPEAFF; cdr3_nt: TGTGCCAGCAGTAAACCCAGGGGCCCTGAAGCTTTCTTT
d_call: -; v_call: TRBV21-1; cdr3_length: 17; j_call: TRBJ2-5; clone_size: -; cdr3_aa: CASSKEGPSGAQETQYF; cdr3_nt: TGTGCCAGCAGCAAAGAAGGGCCTAGCGGGGCCCAAGAGACCCAGTACTTC
d_call: -; v_call: TRBV6-1; cdr3_length: 15; j_call: TRBJ1-1; clone_size: -; cdr3_aa: CANSDPNRPNTEAFF; cdr3_nt: TGTGCCAACAGTGACCCCAACAGGCCGAACACTGAAGCTTTCTTT
d_call: -; v_call: TRBV5-3; cdr3_length: 16; j_call: TRBJ2-5; clone_size: -; cdr3_aa: CARSLVFGPRKKTQYF; cdr3_nt: TGTGCCAGAAGCTTGGTTTTCGGTCCGCGGAAAAAGACCCAGTACTTC
d_call: TRBD1; v_call: TRBV9; cdr3_length: 14; j_call: TRBJ1-2; clone_size: -; cdr3_aa: CASSTSTGGHGYTF; cdr3_nt: TGTGCCAGCAGCACCTCAACAGGGGGCCACGGCTACACCTTC
d_call: -; v_call: TRBV4-2; cdr3_length: 14; j_call: TRBJ1-1; clone_size: -; cdr3_aa: CASSQPTGSPEAFF; cdr3_nt: TGTGCCAGCAGCCAGCCTACAGGGTCCCCTGAAGCTTTCTTT
d_call: -; v_call: TRBV5-8; cdr3_length: 13; j_call: TRBJ2-5; clone_size: -; cdr3_aa: CASSFGQGETQYF; cdr3_nt: TGTGCCAGCAGCTTTGGGCAGGGGGAGACCCAGTACTTC
d_call: -; v_call: TRBV19; cdr3_length: 14; j_call: TRBJ1-2; clone_size: -; cdr3_aa: CASSIRGLNYGYTF; cdr3_nt: TGTGCCAGTAGTATTCGGGGACTTAACTATGGCTACACCTTC
d_call: TRBD1; v_call: TRBV5-4; cdr3_length: 14; j_call: TRBJ1-4; clone_size: -; cdr3_aa: CASSSDRAGEKLFF; cdr3_nt: TGTGCCAGCAGCTCAGACAGGGCGGGAGAAAAACTGTTTTTT
d_call: -; v_call: TRBV6-6; cdr3_length: 14; j_call: TRBJ1-5; clone_size: -; cdr3_aa: CASSQGHSNQPQHF; cdr3_nt: TGTGCCAGCAGTCAGGGACACAGCAATCAGCCCCAGCATTTT
d_call: -; v_call: TRBV4-2; cdr3_length: 14; j_call: TRBJ2-2; clone_size: -; cdr3_aa: CASSSRTDTGELFF; cdr3_nt: TGTGCCAGCAGCTCCCGGACAGACACCGGGGAGCTGTTTTTT
d_call: TRBD1; v_call: TRBV4-1; cdr3_length: 17; j_call: TRBJ1-3; clone_size: once; cdr3_aa: CASSQRDRSNSGNTIYF; cdr3_nt: TGCGCCAGCAGCCAACGGGACAGGAGCAACTCTGGAAACACCATATATTTT
d_call: TRBD2; v_call: TRBV4-1; cdr3_length: 15; j_call: TRBJ2-5; clone_size: -; cdr3_aa: CASSQAGTSGETQYF; cdr3_nt: TGCGCCAGCAGCCAAGCCGGGACTAGCGGAGAGACCCAGTACTTC
d_call: -; v_call: TRBV5-6; cdr3_length: 16; j_call: TRBJ1-3; clone_size: -; cdr3_aa: CASSSLTVVSGNTIYF; cdr3_nt: TGTGCCAGCAGCTCTCTTACAGTGGTCTCTGGAAACACCATATATTTT
d_call: -; v_call: TRBV30; cdr3_length: 14; j_call: TRBJ1-4; clone_size: -; cdr3_aa: CAWRGGTYNEKLFF; cdr3_nt: TGTGCCTGGAGGGGGGGGACGTATAATGAAAAACTGTTTTTT
d_call: -; v_call: TRBV5-1; cdr3_length: 14; j_call: TRBJ1-4; clone_size: -; cdr3_aa: CASSRVSLNEKLFF; cdr3_nt: TGCGCCAGCAGTCGGGTCTCGCTTAATGAAAAACTGTTTTTT
d_call: -; v_call: TRBV19; cdr3_length: 14; j_call: TRBJ1-2; clone_size: -; cdr3_aa: CASTKTGDGYGYTF; cdr3_nt: TGTGCCAGTACCAAGACAGGCGACGGGTATGGCTACACCTTC
d_call: -; v_call: TRBV11-2; cdr3_length: 13; j_call: TRBJ1-2; clone_size: -; cdr3_aa: CASSPSGYYGYTF; cdr3_nt: TGTGCCAGCAGCCCTTCGGGATACTATGGCTACACCTTC
d_call: -; v_call: TRBV6-5; cdr3_length: 15; j_call: TRBJ1-2; clone_size: few; cdr3_aa: CASRPGGGAPYGYTF; cdr3_nt: TGTGCCAGCAGACCCGGTGGGGGGGCTCCCTATGGCTACACCTTC
d_call: -; v_call: TRBV15; cdr3_length: 15; j_call: TRBJ1-5; clone_size: -; cdr3_aa: CATSRDQGSGQPQHF; cdr3_nt: TGTGCCACCAGCAGAGATCAGGGGAGCGGTCAGCCCCAGCATTTT
d_call: TRBD1; v_call: TRBV19; cdr3_length: 14; j_call: TRBJ1-2; clone_size: once; cdr3_aa: CASKTETGARGYTF; cdr3_nt: TGTGCCAGTAAGACCGAGACAGGGGCACGGGGCTACACCTTC
d_call: TRBD1; v_call: TRBV5-4; cdr3_length: 14; j_call: TRBJ1-4; clone_size: -; cdr3_aa: CASSSGTGDEKLFF; cdr3_nt: TGTGCCAGCAGCTCAGGGACAGGGGATGAAAAACTGTTTTTT
d_call: -; v_call: TRBV29-1; cdr3_length: 14; j_call: TRBJ1-3; clone_size: -; cdr3_aa: CSVEVWTEGNTIYF; cdr3_nt: TGCAGCGTTGAGGTTTGGACAGAGGGAAACACCATATATTTT
d_call: -; v_call: TRBV24-1; cdr3_length: 14; j_call: TRBJ2-3; clone_size: once; cdr3_aa: CATSDLTGGDTQYF; cdr3_nt: TGTGCCACCAGTGATTTGACCGGGGGAGATACGCAGTATTTT
d_call: -; v_call: TRBV6-5; cdr3_length: 14; j_call: TRBJ1-1; clone_size: -; cdr3_aa: CASRRDSASTEAFF; cdr3_nt: TGTGCCAGCCGCCGAGACAGCGCGAGCACTGAAGCTTTCTTT
d_call: TRBD1; v_call: TRBV7-9; cdr3_length: 19; j_call: TRBJ2-3; clone_size: -; cdr3_aa: CASSLGWSGGTGVTDTQYF; cdr3_nt: TGTGCCAGCAGCTTAGGATGGTCTGGGGGGACAGGGGTGACAGATACGCAGTATTTT
d_call: -; v_call: TRBV5-5; cdr3_length: 12; j_call: TRBJ2-5; clone_size: -; cdr3_aa: CASSLVLETQYF; cdr3_nt: TGTGCCAGCAGCTTGGTTCTTGAGACCCAGTACTTC
d_call: -; v_call: TRBV5-1; cdr3_length: 15; j_call: TRBJ2-1; clone_size: -; cdr3_aa: CASSFGGEAYNEQFF; cdr3_nt: TGCGCCAGCAGCTTTGGCGGAGAAGCCTACAATGAGCAGTTCTTC
d_call: TRBD1; v_call: TRBV10-1; cdr3_length: 12; j_call: TRBJ1-1; clone_size: once; cdr3_aa: CASSDLGTGAFF; cdr3_nt: TGCGCCAGCAGTGACCTTGGGACAGGGGCTTTCTTT
d_call: -; v_call: TRBV19; cdr3_length: 15; j_call: TRBJ1-4; clone_size: many; cdr3_aa: CASLRQAGTNEKLFF; cdr3_nt: TGTGCCAGTCTGAGGCAGGCGGGTACTAATGAAAAACTGTTTTTT
d_call: -; v_call: TRBV7-8; cdr3_length: 16; j_call: TRBJ1-4; clone_size: -; cdr3_aa: CASSPYRARVGEKLFF; cdr3_nt: TGTGCCAGCAGCCCCTACAGGGCACGCGTTGGGGAAAAACTGTTTTTT
d_call: TRBD1; v_call: TRBV19; cdr3_length: 17; j_call: TRBJ1-5; clone_size: -; cdr3_aa: CASAPEQGVYSNQPQHF; cdr3_nt: TGTGCCAGTGCCCCGGAGCAGGGGGTTTATAGCAATCAGCCCCAGCATTTT
d_call: -; v_call: TRBV27; cdr3_length: 13; j_call: TRBJ1-5; clone_size: -; cdr3_aa: CASSLASGQPQHF; cdr3_nt: TGTGCCAGCAGTTTAGCCTCTGGCCAGCCCCAGCATTTT
d_call: -; v_call: TRBV2; cdr3_length: 14; j_call: TRBJ1-5; clone_size: -; cdr3_aa: CASSEVDSNQPQHF; cdr3_nt: TGTGCCAGCAGTGAAGTAGATAGCAATCAGCCCCAGCATTTT
d_call: -; v_call: TRBV19; cdr3_length: 15; j_call: TRBJ2-2; clone_size: -; cdr3_aa: CASSTVPANTGELFF; cdr3_nt: TGTGCCAGTAGTACAGTGCCCGCGAACACCGGGGAGCTGTTTTTT
d_call: TRBD1; v_call: TRBV2; cdr3_length: 12; j_call: TRBJ1-4; clone_size: -; cdr3_aa: CASSEGDRELFF; cdr3_nt: TGTGCCAGCAGTGAAGGGGACAGGGAATTGTTTTTT
d_call: -; v_call: TRBV4-1; cdr3_length: 14; j_call: TRBJ1-2; clone_size: -; cdr3_aa: CASSLKQGIAGYTF; cdr3_nt: TGCGCCAGCAGCCTAAAACAGGGTATTGCTGGCTACACCTTC
d_call: TRBD1; v_call: TRBV2; cdr3_length: 16; j_call: TRBJ1-5; clone_size: -; cdr3_aa: CASSGRAAGGHQPQHF; cdr3_nt: TGTGCCAGCAGTGGAAGGGCAGCAGGGGGGCATCAGCCCCAGCATTTT
d_call: -; v_call: TRBV19; cdr3_length: 13; j_call: TRBJ1-2; clone_size: -; cdr3_aa: CASSFPRDYGYTF; cdr3_nt: TGTGCCAGTAGTTTCCCTCGAGACTATGGCTACACCTTC
d_call: TRBD1; v_call: TRBV9; cdr3_length: 15; j_call: TRBJ1-6; clone_size: -; cdr3_aa: CASSGGTGFYSPLHF; cdr3_nt: TGTGCCAGCAGCGGAGGGACAGGGTTCTATTCACCCCTTCACTTT
d_call: TRBD1; v_call: TRBV5-4; cdr3_length: 15; j_call: TRBJ1-5; clone_size: -; cdr3_aa: CASSRLTGENQPQHF; cdr3_nt: TGTGCCAGCAGCCGTCTGACAGGGGAAAATCAGCCCCAGCATTTT
d_call: TRBD1; v_call: TRBV11-2; cdr3_length: 16; j_call: TRBJ2-3; clone_size: -; cdr3_aa: CASSPNRGPYTDTQYF; cdr3_nt: TGTGCCAGCAGCCCAAACAGGGGACCCTACACAGATACGCAGTATTTT
d_call: -; v_call: TRBV6-1; cdr3_length: 13; j_call: TRBJ1-2; clone_size: -; cdr3_aa: CASSEAPGYGYTF; cdr3_nt: TGTGCCAGCAGTGAAGCGCCGGGCTATGGCTACACCTTC